These 10 T cell receptor beta chains originate from one sample sequenced in a study of tissue T cells after allogeneic stem cell transplantation. Time point meaning: mouse harvest day 7 after allogeneic transplant. The graft held 10^6 splenic CD5+ T cells and 10^7 T-cell-depleted bone marrow cells. The data were produced by immunoSEQ multiplex PCR, yet TCRdb's version contains in-frame clones alone and is incomplete. Among 5,000 to 6,500 clones, 45% to 55% were seen once, and the ten largest hold around 3.2%. Sample: skin. These receptors originate from a female BALB/c mouse given C57BL/6 T cells with graft-versus-host disease after an allogeneic hematopoietic cell transplant.

This clone was picked up a small number of times. Germline and genes here are mouse. The CDR3 is cut off 1 residue early in the read; its end comes from the germline J gene. The chain combines TRBV21 with TRBJ2-4, with D possibly matching TRBD2 (6 bases). TRBV21 is an ORF; its function is uncertain. V dropped 2 bases and J dropped 3 bases, with 6 bases sitting between them. The CDR3 has 13 residues. CDR3 bases read: TGTGCTAGCAGTCAAGGACTGCAAAACACCTTGTAC. As protein: CASSQGLQNTLY. The complete CDR3 sequence is CASSQGLQNTLYF.

Points on this clone: Gene labels here are mouse ones. Other DNA sequences in this sample translate to the same CDR3. CDR3 amino acids: CASSRTGYEQYF. The DNA read from the CDR3 is TGTGCCAGCAGTCGCACAGGGTATGAACAGTAC. V usage is TRBV26 and J usage is TRBJ2-7; tentatively, D is TRBD1 (6 bases). The missing CDR3 end, 1 residue past where the read stops, is filled in from the germline J gene. V lost 4 bases and J lost 4, with 8 bases in between. Germline V gene sequence: CDR1 KGHPV, CDR2 FQNQEV (reference sequence). The CDR3 extends over 12 amino acids.

Regarding this clone: Mouse names are used for the genes. The read halts 1 residue ahead of the CDR3 end, with the missing end drawn from the germline J gene. The gene calls are TRBV3 and TRBJ2-4; maybe TRBD1 (5 bases). Germline V gene lookup returns CDR1 SNHLY and CDR2 FYNGKV (reference sequence). Deletions cut 2 bases from V and 1 base from J, with 7 bases between. The CDR3 contains 14 residues. The CDR3 is CASSLQGGQNTLYF. The DNA read from the CDR3 is TGTGCCAGCAGCTTACAGGGCGGTCAAAACACCTTGTAC.

A word on this clone: Genes here carry mouse names. Read data end 1 residue before the CDR3 end; the end is taken from the germline J gene. V is TRBV31 and J is TRBJ1-1; D is ambiguous. V lost 0 bases to trimming and J lost 0 bases, with 5 bases between them. The CDR3 length is 13 residues. Germline V gives CDR1 GKSSPN, CDR2 SITVG. The chain's CDR3 is CAWSLDANTEVFF. The sequenced part of the CDR3 DNA is TGTGCCTGGAGTCTGGATGCAAACACAGAAGTCTTC.

As to this clone: Gene names refer to mouse genes. The missing CDR3 end, 1 residue past where the read stops, is filled in from the germline J gene. The chain combines TRBV26 with TRBJ2-5; perhaps TRBD2 as D (5 bases). Per the germline V gene, CDR1 is KGHPV and CDR2 is FQNQEV (reference sequence). The CDR3 sequence is 15 residues long. Trimming removed 0 bases from V and 1 base from J, with 8 bases in between. The CDR3 reads CASSLSLGDQDTQYF. CDR3 DNA (partial): TGTGCCAGCAGTCTGTCGCTGGGAGACCAAGACACCCAGTAC. Looking up the rest from reference TRBV26 and TRBJ2-5 gives the full variable domain: NSKVIQTPRYLVKGQGQKAKMRCIPEKGHPVVFWYQQNKNNEFKFLINFQNQEVLQQIDMTEKRFSAECPSNSPCSLEIQSSEAGDSALYLCASSLSLGDQDTQYFGPGTRLLVL.

This clone is medium-sized within its sample. The germline and genes are mouse ones. The CDR3: CASSGTGSSAETLYF. The CDR3 DNA, read in part, is TGTGCCAGCAGCGGGACAGGGTCTAGTGCAGAAACGCTGTAT. The V and J genes are TRBV26 and TRBJ2-3, with 9 bases identical to TRBD1. The read ends 1 residue before the CDR3 terminus; that terminus is restored from the germline J gene. Germline V CDR1 and CDR2: KGHPV, FQNQEV (reference sequence). Losses at the gene ends were 6 bases for V and 0 bases for J; bases not matched to a gene: 4. This CDR3 has 15 residues.

Concerning this clone: Mouse germline and gene names are used. The CDR3 extends 1 residue past the end of the read, so its final part is completed from the germline J gene. The chain has TRBV26 and TRBJ2-4; 11 positions agree with TRBD2. The V segment lost 4 bases and the J segment 0 bases; nucleotides outside the gene matches: 0. In germline, CDR1 is KGHPV, CDR2 FQNQEV (reference sequence). This CDR3 is built from 15 residues. This CDR3 reads CASSRDWGSQNTLYF. The DNA read from the CDR3 is TGTGCCAGCAGTCGGGACTGGGGGAGTCAAAACACCTTGTAC.

This clone was seen more than once but under ten times. Any gene name here is a mouse gene name. The read stops 1 residue short of the end of the CDR3; the missing end is completed from the germline J gene. The V gene is TRBV13-2, the J gene TRBJ2-1; D is perhaps TRBD1 or TRBD2 (5 bases each). This CDR3 is built from 14 residues. CDR1 and CDR2 from the germline V gene are NNHNN and SYGAGS (reference sequence). V lost 3 bases to trimming and J lost 1 base, with 8 bases between them. The CDR3 protein is CASGAWDNYAEQFF. The sequenced part of the CDR3 DNA is TGTGCCAGCGGTGCCTGGGACAACTATGCTGAGCAGTTC.

This clone was counted between two and nine times. Gene names and germline refer to mouse. The CDR3 end is not reached by the read, which stops 1 residue before it; the germline J gene fills it in. This rearrangement joins TRBV13-1 to TRBJ1-1; D unresolved. The length of the CDR3 is 14 residues. Germline lookup yields CDR1 NSHNY and CDR2 SYGAGN. V lost 1 base, J lost 0 bases, and 7 bases lay in between. The CDR3 loop is CASSDPVANTEVFF. The sequenced part of the CDR3 DNA is TGTGCCAGCAGTGATCCAGTTGCAAACACAGAAGTCTTC.

Concerning this clone: Gene names denote mouse genes. Read sequence stops 1 residue before the CDR3 end, and the germline J gene provides the missing end. The chain uses TRBV31 and TRBJ2-2, with a possible D match to TRBD2 (7 bases). V lost 3 bases and J lost 0, with 11 bases in between. The CDR3 contains 15 residues. From germline, CDR1 is GKSSPN and CDR2 SITVG. CDR3 DNA, as far as it was read: TGTGCCTGGAGGGTGGGGGGCACAAACACCGGGCAGCTCTAC. The encoded protein is CAWRVGGTNTGQLY. The CDR3 in full is CAWRVGGTNTGQLYF.